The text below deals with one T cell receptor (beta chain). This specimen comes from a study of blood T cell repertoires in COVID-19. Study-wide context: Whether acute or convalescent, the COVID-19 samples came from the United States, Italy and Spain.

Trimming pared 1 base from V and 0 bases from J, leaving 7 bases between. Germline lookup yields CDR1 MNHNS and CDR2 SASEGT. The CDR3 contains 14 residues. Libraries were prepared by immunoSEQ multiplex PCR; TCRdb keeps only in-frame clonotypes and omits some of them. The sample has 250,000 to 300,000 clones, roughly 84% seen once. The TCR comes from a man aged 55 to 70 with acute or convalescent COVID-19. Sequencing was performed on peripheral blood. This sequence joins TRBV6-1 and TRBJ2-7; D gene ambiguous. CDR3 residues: CASSEGGRSYEQYF. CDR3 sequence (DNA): TGTGCCAGCAGTGAAGGTGGCCGCTCCTACGAGCAGTACTTC.